The clone carrying this TCR beta chain was recorded a few times. Its antigen is as yet unknown. Germline loops: CDR1 DFQATT, CDR2 SNEGSKA (reference sequence). The CDR3 runs to 17 residues. The J segment lost 6 bases and the V segment lost 1 base, leaving 11 bases of the junction unmatched. This entry is derived from a study of blood T cells in healthy people across ages. For the study at large: Per two T cells, template switching captured roughly one barcoded beta molecule. Study observations and caveats: Older age went with lower TCR beta diversity per million T cells, in a roughly linear way.

It was with a sample-barcoded 5' primer and a J-beta primer mix that a second PCR of roughly 7 to 11 cycles was run. The study obtained at least 3 million CDR3-containing paired-end reads from every sample. TCRdb reanalysed the 5' RACE reads using MiXCR and keeps one entry per CDR3 protein. Of about 780,000 distinct CDR3 sequences in the sample, about half were seen once. The chain is built from TRBV20-1 and TRBJ2-3; 12 bases are shared with TRBD2. The sequence derives from a man older than 75 in good health. The sample consisted of blood. CDR3 amino acids: CSARAPTSGRALDTQYF. The CDR3 DNA reads as TGCAGTGCTAGAGCCCCGACTAGCGGGAGAGCTCTGGATACGCAGTATTTT.